The sequence of this T cell receptor (beta chain) was determined in a study of OX40 agonist ivuxolimab in advanced cancers. In the study overall: The eligibility criteria allowed prior anti-PD-1, anti-PD-L1 or anti-CTLA-4 therapy, and about 40% had some. Points from the study as a whole: At doses 0.1 to 3.0 mg/kg, CD4+ and CD8+ clones expanded.

Of note for this clone: Its matching antigen is unknown.

The assay was immunoSEQ multiplex PCR, and TCRdb's table has in-frame clones only and misses some. The sample shows 90,000 or so clones, around nine tenths of them seen only once. Deletions cut 6 bases from V and 6 bases from J, with 12 bases between. Germline V CDR1 and CDR2: LNHDA, SQIVND (reference sequence). The CDR3 runs 13 residues. The chain couples TRBV19 to TRBJ2-1, with a weak D call TRBD2 (6 bases). The source is an adult with an advanced solid tumor such as melanoma, head and neck, liver or kidney cancer. The specimen comprised CD4+ or CD8+ T cells sorted from blood, sampled in a trial of the OX40 agonist ivuxolimab. The CDR3 DNA follows: TGTGCCAGTAGAGTAGCGGCATCCAATGAGCAGTTCTTC. Protein sequence: CASRVAASNEQFF.